Below are 6 T cell receptor beta chains sequenced from a single sample in a study of shared clonotypes between healthy human individuals. The assay was immunoSEQ multiplex PCR, and TCRdb's table has in-frame clones only and misses some. Of roughly 2.5 million clones listed, more than 90% are singletons. The sequencing sample was made of naive CD4+ T cells sorted from blood. Documented subset: CD45RA+ positively selected. These receptors came from a man aged 18 to 35 in good health.

V gene TRBV7-2 combines with J gene TRBJ2-1, with a tentative D call TRBD2 (5 bases). Germline V gene sequence: CDR1 SGHTA, CDR2 FQGNSA. This CDR3 has 13 amino acids. Trimming removed 4 bases from V and 9 bases from J, with 13 bases in between. For the CDR3, the DNA is TGTGCCAGCAGCTACCCTAGCATTGGTGAGCAGTTCTTC. It encodes CASSYPSIGEQFF.

V is TRBV7-8 and J is TRBJ2-1; 8 bases are a match to TRBD1. V lost 1 base and J lost 3; bases outside the gene matches: 5. The CDR3 consists of 16 residues. In germline, CDR1 is SGHVS, CDR2 FQNEAQ. The CDR3, as DNA: TGTGCCAGCAGCTTAGGCGCAGGGGGCGTCTACAATGAGCAGTTCTTC. Its protein product is CASSLGAGGVYNEQFF.

The rearrangement links TRBV30 to TRBJ2-5; 11 bases align to TRBD2. The CDR3 is made up of 14 amino acids. From germline, CDR1 is GTSNPN and CDR2 SVGIG (reference sequence). The J segment lost 7 bases and the V segment lost 2 bases, leaving 6 bases of the junction unmatched. Here the CDR3 DNA reads TGTGCCTGGAGTTTGACTAGCGGGACGGCGACCCAGTACTTC. Amino acids: CAWSLTSGTATQYF.

The chain links TRBV4-1 to TRBJ1-4; D may be TRBD1 (6 bases). Trimming removed 4 bases at V and 4 bases at J, with 22 bases between. The CDR3 is 18 residues long. The germline V gene encodes CDR1 MGHRA and CDR2 YSYEKL. The CDR3 here is CASSLTRAQGGNNEKLFF. DNA of the CDR3: TGCGCCAGCAGCCTCACGAGGGCCCAAGGGGGTAATAATGAAAAACTGTTTTTT.

The V call is TRBV7-2, the J call TRBJ2-5; 7 nucleotides line up with TRBD2. Germline-derived CDR1 and CDR2 are SGHTA and FQGNSA. The length of the CDR3 is 16 residues. V trimming: 1 base; J trimming: 5 bases; junction bases outside the gene matches: 10. This CDR3 is CASSLVSAGVRETQYF. DNA for the CDR3: TGTGCCAGCAGCTTAGTCAGCGCGGGAGTAAGGGAGACCCAGTACTTC.

V is TRBV6-1 and J is TRBJ2-2; D perhaps matches TRBD2 (5 bases). The CDR3 has 12 amino acids. The germline V gene encodes CDR1 MNHNS and CDR2 SASEGT. Trimming took 7 bases from V and 5 from J, leaving 8 bases between them. The CDR3 spells CASTRDTGELFF. The CDR3 DNA is TGTGCCAGCACCCGGGATACCGGGGAGCTGTTTTTT.